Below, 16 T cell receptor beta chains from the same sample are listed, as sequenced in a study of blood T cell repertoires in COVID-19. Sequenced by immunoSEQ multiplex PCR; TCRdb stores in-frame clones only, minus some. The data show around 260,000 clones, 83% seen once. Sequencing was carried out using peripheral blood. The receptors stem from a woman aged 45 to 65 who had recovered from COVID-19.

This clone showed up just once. The chain's CDR3 is CASSYGLVLTDTQYF. Here the CDR3 DNA reads TGTGCCAGCAGTTACGGCCTAGTTTTAACAGATACGCAGTATTTT. The V gene is TRBV6-2 or TRBV6-3, the J gene TRBJ2-3; D not certain. Germline CDR1 is MNHEY and CDR2 is SVGEGT. V was shortened by 2 bases and J by 3 bases, with 12 bases between the two germline ends. This CDR3 has 15 residues.

CDR3 bases: TGTGCCAGCAGTTACTCGAAAGCGGGAGGGCCTTATGAGCAGTTCTTC. It yields the protein CASSYSKAGGPYEQFF. The rearrangement links TRBV6-2 or TRBV6-3 to TRBJ2-1, with 10 bases matching TRBD2. The V segment lost 0 bases and the J segment 8 bases; nucleotides outside the gene matches: 7. Germline V gene data show CDR1 as MNHEY and CDR2 as SVGEGT. The CDR3 contains 16 residues.

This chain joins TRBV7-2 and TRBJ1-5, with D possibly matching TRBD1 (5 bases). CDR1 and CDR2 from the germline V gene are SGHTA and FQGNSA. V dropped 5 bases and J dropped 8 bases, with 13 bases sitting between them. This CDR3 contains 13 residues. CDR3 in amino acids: CASSPFGGKPQHF. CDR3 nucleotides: TGTGCCAGCAGCCCGTTTGGGGGGAAGCCCCAGCATTTT.

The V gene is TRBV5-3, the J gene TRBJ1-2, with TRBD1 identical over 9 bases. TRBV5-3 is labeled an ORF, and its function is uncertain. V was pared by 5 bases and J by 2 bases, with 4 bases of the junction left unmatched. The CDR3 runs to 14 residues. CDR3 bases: TGTGCCAGAAGATGCGGGACAGGGAACTATGGCTACACCTTC. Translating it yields CARRCGTGNYGYTF.

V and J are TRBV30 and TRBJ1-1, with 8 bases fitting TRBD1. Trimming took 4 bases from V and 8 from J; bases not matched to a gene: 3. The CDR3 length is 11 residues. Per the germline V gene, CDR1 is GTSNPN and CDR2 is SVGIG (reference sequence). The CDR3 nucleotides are TGTGCCTGGAAAGGGACAGGAGAAGCTTTCTTT. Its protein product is CAWKGTGEAFF. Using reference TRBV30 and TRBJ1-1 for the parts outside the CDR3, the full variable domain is SQTIHQWPATLVQPVGSPLSLECTVEGTSNPNLYWYRQAAGRGLQLLFYSVGIGQISSEVPQNLSASRPQDRQFILSSKKLLLSDSGFYLCAWKGTGEAFFGQGTRLTVV.

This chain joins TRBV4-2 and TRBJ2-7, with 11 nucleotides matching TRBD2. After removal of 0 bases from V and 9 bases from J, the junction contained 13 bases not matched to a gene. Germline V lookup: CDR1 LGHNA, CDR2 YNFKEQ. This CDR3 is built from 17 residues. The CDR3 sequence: CASSQDISGGAGAGQYF. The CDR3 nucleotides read TGTGCCAGCAGCCAAGATATTAGCGGGGGGGCAGGCGCGGGGCAGTACTTC.

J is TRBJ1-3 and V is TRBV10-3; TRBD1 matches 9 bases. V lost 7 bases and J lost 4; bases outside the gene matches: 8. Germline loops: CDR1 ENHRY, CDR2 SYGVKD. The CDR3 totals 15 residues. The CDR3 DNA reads TGTGCCATCAAAGCCGGGACAGGGAAGGGAAACACCATATATTTT. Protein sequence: CAIKAGTGKGNTIYF.

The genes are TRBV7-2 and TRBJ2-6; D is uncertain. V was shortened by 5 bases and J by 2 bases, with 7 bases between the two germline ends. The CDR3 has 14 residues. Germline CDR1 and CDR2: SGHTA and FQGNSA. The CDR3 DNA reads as TGTGCCAGCAGCCCCCGTACTGGGGCCAACGTCCTGACTTTC. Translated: CASSPRTGANVLTF.

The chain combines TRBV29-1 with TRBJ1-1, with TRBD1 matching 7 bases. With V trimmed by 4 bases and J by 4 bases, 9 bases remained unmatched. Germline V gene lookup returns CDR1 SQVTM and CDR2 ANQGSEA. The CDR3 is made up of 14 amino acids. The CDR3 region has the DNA TGCAGCGTTGTAGGTCCCGCAGGGGGCACTGAAGCTTTCTTT. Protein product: CSVVGPAGGTEAFF.

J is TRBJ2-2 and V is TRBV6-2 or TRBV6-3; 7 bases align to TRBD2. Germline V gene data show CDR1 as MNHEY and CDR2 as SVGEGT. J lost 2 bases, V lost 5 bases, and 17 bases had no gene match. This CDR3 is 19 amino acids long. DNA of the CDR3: TGTGCCAGCAGTCATAATAACCGACTAAGCGGGGTAAACACCGGGGAGCTGTTTTTT. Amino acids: CASSHNNRLSGVNTGELFF.

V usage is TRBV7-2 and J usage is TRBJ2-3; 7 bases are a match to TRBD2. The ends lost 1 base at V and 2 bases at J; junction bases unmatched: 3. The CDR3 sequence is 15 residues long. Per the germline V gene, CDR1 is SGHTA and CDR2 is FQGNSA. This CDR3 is CASSLGLAVTDTQYF. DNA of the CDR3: TGTGCCAGCAGCTTAGGTCTAGCGGTCACAGATACGCAGTATTTT.

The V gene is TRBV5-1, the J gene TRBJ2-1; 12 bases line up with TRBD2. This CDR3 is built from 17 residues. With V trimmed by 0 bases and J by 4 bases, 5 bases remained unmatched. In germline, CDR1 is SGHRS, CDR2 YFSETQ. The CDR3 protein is CASSLGLAGAWYNEQFF. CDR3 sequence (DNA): TGCGCCAGCAGCTTGGGACTAGCGGGAGCTTGGTACAATGAGCAGTTCTTC.

The CDR3 nucleotides read TGTGCCAGCAGCCCCAGGGCGGGGGGCAATCAGCCCCAGCATTTT. This codes for CASSPRAGGNQPQHF. The chain employs TRBV6-2 or TRBV6-3 and TRBJ1-5, with a possible D match to TRBD1 (5 bases). Trimming removed 6 bases at V and 2 bases at J, with 14 bases between. CDR1 and CDR2 (germline): MNHEY, SVGEGT. The CDR3 has 15 residues.

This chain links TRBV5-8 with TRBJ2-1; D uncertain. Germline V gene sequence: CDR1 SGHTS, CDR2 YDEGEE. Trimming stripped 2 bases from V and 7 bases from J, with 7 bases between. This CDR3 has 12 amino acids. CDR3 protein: CASSFGGNEQFF. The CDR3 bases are TGTGCCAGCAGCTTTGGCGGTAATGAGCAGTTCTTC. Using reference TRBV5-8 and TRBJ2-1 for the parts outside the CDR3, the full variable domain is EAGVTQSPTHLIKTRGQQATLRCSPISGHTSVYWYQQALGLGLQFLLWYDEGEERNRGNFPPRFSGRQFPNYSSELNVNALELEDSALYLCASSFGGNEQFFGPGTRLTVL.

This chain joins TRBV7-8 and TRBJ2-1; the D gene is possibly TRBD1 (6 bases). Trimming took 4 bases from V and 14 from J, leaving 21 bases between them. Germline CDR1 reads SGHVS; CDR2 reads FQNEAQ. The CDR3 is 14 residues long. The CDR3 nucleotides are TGTGCCAGCAGCTCTCTTTACCCACAGGGTTCGAAGTTCTTC. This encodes CASSSLYPQGSKFF.

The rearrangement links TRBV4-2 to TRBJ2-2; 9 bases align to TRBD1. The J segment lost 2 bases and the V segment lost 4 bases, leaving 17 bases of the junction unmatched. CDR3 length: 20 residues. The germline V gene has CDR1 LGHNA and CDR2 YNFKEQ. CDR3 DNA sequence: TGTGCCAGCAGCCTCCAGATCCCGGGACAGGGCTTCCTTAACACCGGGGAGCTGTTTTTT. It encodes CASSLQIPGQGFLNTGELFF.